The 32 T cell receptor beta chains listed next were all sequenced from one sample in a study of cytomegalovirus exposure and HLA in healthy donors. The primer mix had 60 Vbeta and 13 Jbeta primers. The protocol was immunoSEQ multiplex PCR, while the TCRdb copy is restricted to in-frame clones and leaves out a portion. The sample includes about 150,000 clones, roughly 77% of them seen just once. Sequenced input: PBMCs. These receptors came from a man between 18 and 29 years old in good health and CMV-seropositive.

The V call is TRBV29-1, the J call TRBJ2-2, with D perhaps TRBD2 (5 bases). V shed 1 base and J shed 6 bases, with 6 bases lying between them. CDR3 size: 12 residues. Germline CDR1 and CDR2: SQVTM and ANQGSEA. The CDR3 reads CSVEGRAGELFF. In DNA form, the CDR3 reads TGCAGCGTTGAAGGGCGGGCCGGGGAGCTGTTTTTT.

This clone appeared a few times. The rearrangement uses TRBV19 and TRBJ2-7; TRBD2 might be the D (7 bases). Germline CDR1 is LNHDA and CDR2 is SQIVND (reference sequence). The germline V and J ends were trimmed by 8 bases and 4 bases, with 15 bases remaining between them. The CDR3 contains 13 residues. The CDR3 nucleotides are TGTGCCAGTTCGGTAGAGGGGGGGTACGAGCAGTACTTC. It specifies CASSVEGGYEQYF.

The chain recombines TRBV7-9 with TRBJ1-1; a weak D match, TRBD1 (6 bases). V was trimmed by 2 bases and J by 4 bases, leaving 14 bases between them. Germline loops: CDR1 SEHNR, CDR2 FQNEAQ (reference sequence). The CDR3 loop spans 15 amino acids. The CDR3 reads CASSLLQGATTEAFF. The CDR3 region has the DNA TGTGCCAGCAGCTTATTACAGGGAGCGACCACTGAAGCTTTCTTT.

This chain joins TRBV14 and TRBJ2-1; D gene uncertain. The V end was cut by 0 bases, the J end by 1 base, with 10 bases between. Germline V gene lookup returns CDR1 SGHDN and CDR2 FVKESK. The CDR3 length is 16 residues. CDR3 sequence reads: CASSQDFTASYNEQFF. CDR3 nucleotide sequence: TGTGCCAGCAGCCAAGATTTCACAGCTTCCTACAATGAGCAGTTCTTC.

This clone was detected ten times or more. This chain uses TRBV6-1 with TRBJ2-7; the D gene is possibly TRBD2 (5 bases). Trimming removed 0 bases at V and 0 bases at J, with 9 bases between. Germline values: CDR1 MNHNS, CDR2 SASEGT. The CDR3 totals 15 residues. The CDR3 is CASSEAGSGSYEQYF. The CDR3 DNA reads as TGTGCCAGCAGTGAAGCAGGGAGCGGCTCCTACGAGCAGTACTTC.

This clone was picked up a small number of times. The genes are TRBV25-1 and TRBJ2-7; TRBD2 might be the D (5 bases). Germline loops: CDR1 MGHDK, CDR2 SYGVNS. This CDR3 is built from 14 residues. V was shortened by 4 bases and J by 5 bases, with 15 bases between the two germline ends. CDR3 sequence reads: CASSVTGSLDEQYF. The CDR3 DNA is TGTGCCAGCAGTGTTACGGGGAGTCTGGACGAGCAGTACTTC.

The V call is TRBV27, the J call TRBJ2-5, with 7 bases identical to TRBD1. The CDR3 length is 14 residues. J gave up 1 base and V 4 bases, and 3 bases lay outside the gene matches. Germline V gene sequence: CDR1 MNHEY, CDR2 SMNVEV (reference sequence). CDR3 coding DNA: TGTGCCAGCAGTTCCCGGACAGGCCAAGAGACCCAGTACTTC. This encodes CASSSRTGQETQYF.

The rearrangement joins TRBV5-1 to TRBJ2-3; 10 bases fit TRBD2. The J segment lost 0 bases and the V segment lost 4 bases, leaving 5 bases of the junction unmatched. The CDR3 runs 16 residues. Germline CDR1 SGHRS, CDR2 YFSETQ. This CDR3 reads CASSRLAGGSTDTQYF. The CDR3 DNA reads TGCGCCAGCAGCCGCTTAGCGGGAGGAAGCACAGATACGCAGTATTTT.

This clone was detected only once. The chain employs TRBV28 and TRBJ1-1; no firm D call. From germline, CDR1 is MDHEN and CDR2 SYDVKM. V lost 2 bases and J 6 bases, leaving 7 bases between the germline ends. The CDR3 is 12 amino acids. This CDR3 reads CASSLVVSEAFF. The CDR3 nucleotides are TGTGCCAGCAGTTTAGTTGTATCTGAAGCTTTCTTT.

This sequence joins TRBV19 and TRBJ2-5; 7 nucleotides line up with TRBD2. This CDR3 is 16 amino acids long. Germline V gene lookup returns CDR1 LNHDA and CDR2 SQIVND (reference sequence). With 7 bases clipped from V and 5 bases from J, the junction kept 16 bases outside the gene matches. The CDR3 region has the DNA TGTGCCAGTAATAGAGGGCGGGAGATCGGGTCGGAGACCCAGTACTTC. Translated, it gives CASNRGREIGSETQYF.

In its sample, this clone was seen a few times. The J gene is TRBJ2-7, the V gene TRBV5-6, with 11 nucleotides matching TRBD2. This CDR3 contains 16 residues. After removal of 5 bases from V and 3 bases from J, the junction contained 10 bases not matched to a gene. Germline V gene lookup returns CDR1 SGHDT and CDR2 YYEEEE. The CDR3 nucleotides read TGTGCCAGCAGGAGACTAGCGGGACCCACGTACTACGAGCAGTACTTC. Amino acid sequence: CASRRLAGPTYYEQYF.

The table lists this clone with a few counts. V usage is TRBV7-9 and J usage is TRBJ2-1; TRBD2 agrees at 13 bases. The CDR3 is 17 amino acids. The trim removed 8 bases at V and 7 bases at J, leaving 14 bases unmatched. CDR1 SEHNR and CDR2 FQNEAQ come from the germline V gene (reference sequence). In DNA, the CDR3 is TGTGCCAGCTTAACTAGCGGGAGGGCCGGACCGAGAAATGAGCAGTTCTTC. This encodes CASLTSGRAGPRNEQFF.

The gene calls are TRBV29-1 and TRBJ2-5; tentatively, D is TRBD1 (6 bases). The CDR3 covers 12 residues. Germline V gene lookup returns CDR1 SQVTM and CDR2 ANQGSEA. The germline V and J ends were trimmed by 5 bases and 4 bases, with 11 bases remaining between them. The CDR3 DNA is TGCAGCGTTTGGACAGTCGGAGAGACCCAGTACTTC. This sequence encodes CSVWTVGETQYF. Complete variable domain (other parts from reference TRBV29-1 and TRBJ2-5): SAVISQKPSRDICQRGTSLTIQCQVDSQVTMMFWYRQQPGQSLTLIATANQGSEATYESGFVIDKFPISRPNLTFSTLTVSNMSPEDSSIYLCSVWTVGETQYFGPGTRLLVL.

The chain uses TRBV28 and TRBJ1-5; tentatively, D is TRBD1 (6 bases). Germline CDR1 is MDHEN and CDR2 is SYDVKM. V lost 3 bases, J lost 9 bases, and 9 bases lay in between. This CDR3 is built from 12 residues. The CDR3 protein is CASSFPDRPQHF. In DNA form, the CDR3 reads TGTGCCAGCAGTTTCCCGGACAGGCCCCAGCATTTT. The full variable domain, in which reference TRBV28 and TRBJ1-5 provide the parts outside the CDR3, is DVKVTQSSRYLVKRTGEKVFLECVQDMDHENMFWYRQDPGLGLRLIYFSYDVKMKEKGDIPEGYSVSREKKERFSLILESASTNQTSMYLCASSFPDRPQHFGDGTRLSIL.

This clone was seen more than once but under ten times. The V call is TRBV4-1, the J call TRBJ2-7; TRBD2 agrees at 9 bases. The germline V gene has CDR1 MGHRA and CDR2 YSYEKL. The CDR3 is made up of 16 amino acids. V trimming: 2 bases; J trimming: 1 base; junction bases outside the gene matches: 6. CDR3 DNA: TGCGCCAGCAGCCAACATCCGGGACTAGCATCCTACGAGCAGTACTTC. Protein product: CASSQHPGLASYEQYF.

The rearrangement uses TRBV2 and TRBJ2-7; TRBD2 agrees at 7 bases. The V segment lost 8 bases and the J segment 6 bases; nucleotides outside the gene matches: 7. CDR1 is SNHLY and CDR2 is FYNNEI in the germline V gene. The length of the CDR3 is 12 residues. The CDR3 is CASGGVGVEQYF. CDR3 nucleotides: TGTGCCAGCGGGGGGGTAGGGGTCGAGCAGTACTTC.

In its sample, this clone was seen a few times. The V gene is TRBV28, the J gene TRBJ2-7; tentative D call: TRBD1 (6 bases). The length of the CDR3 is 20 residues. Deletions cut 6 bases from V and 2 bases from J, with 32 bases between. Germline CDR1 is MDHEN and CDR2 is SYDVKM. CDR3 region: CASRGGGWFAGARLTYEQYF. CDR3 nucleotide sequence: TGTGCCAGCAGAGGGGGTGGGTGGTTCGCAGGGGCACGGCTTACCTACGAGCAGTACTTC.

The J gene is TRBJ1-3, the V gene TRBV6-1, with a possible D match to TRBD1 (6 bases). V shed 1 base and J shed 4 bases, with 14 bases lying between them. Germline loops: CDR1 MNHNS, CDR2 SASEGT. CDR3 length equals 16 residues. CDR3 sequence reads: CASSEGGPFLGNTIYF. The CDR3 DNA follows: TGTGCCAGCAGTGAAGGGGGGCCCTTTCTCGGAAACACCATATATTTT.

This chain links TRBV11-2 with TRBJ2-1; D not certain. Germline lookup yields CDR1 SGHAT and CDR2 FQNNGV. V was trimmed by 5 bases and J by 5 bases, leaving 7 bases between them. This CDR3 comprises 12 residues. CDR3 sequence: CASSHPNNEQFF. The CDR3 DNA is TGTGCCAGCAGCCACCCTAACAATGAGCAGTTCTTC. Looking up the rest from reference TRBV11-2 and TRBJ2-1 gives the full variable domain: EAGVAQSPRYKIIEKRQSVAFWCNPISGHATLYWYQQILGQGPKLLIQFQNNGVVDDSQLPKDRFSAERLKGVDSTLKIQPAKLEDSAVYLCASSHPNNEQFFGPGTRLTVL.

The chain has TRBV6-6 and TRBJ2-3, with D maybe TRBD1 (6 bases). Germline V gives CDR1 MNHNY, CDR2 SVGAGI (reference sequence). The length of the CDR3 is 15 residues. Trimming removed 7 bases from V and 2 bases from J, with 16 bases in between. The CDR3 sequence is CASTLTRGSTDTQYF. The CDR3 DNA reads TGTGCCAGCACCTTGACAAGGGGGTCCACAGATACGCAGTATTTT.

The chain recombines TRBV9 with TRBJ2-1; the match to TRBD2 covers 8 bases. CDR1 and CDR2 (germline): SGDLS, YYNGEE. Trimming cost V 4 bases and J 5 bases; bases outside gene matches: 8. CDR3 size: 15 residues. The chain's CDR3 is CASSFPGGWDNEQFF. The DNA for the CDR3 is TGTGCCAGCAGCTTCCCGGGAGGGTGGGACAATGAGCAGTTCTTC.

The chain is built from TRBV7-3 and TRBJ2-3; 9 bases align to TRBD2. Trimming at V came to 3 bases and at J to 4 bases, leaving 5 bases not matched to a gene. CDR3 length: 15 residues. CDR1 and CDR2 from the germline V gene are SGHTA and FQGTGA. The DNA of the CDR3 is TGTGCCAGCAGCTTTTTTAGCGGGAGCGCAGATACGCAGTATTTT. Its translation is CASSFFSGSADTQYF.

V is TRBV7-9 and J is TRBJ2-4, with TRBD2 identical over 7 bases. Trimming cost V 1 base and J 2 bases; bases outside gene matches: 5. CDR1 is SEHNR, CDR2 FQNEAQ, per germline (reference sequence). This CDR3 contains 16 residues. DNA of the CDR3: TGTGCCAGCAGCTTAGTTGGGGGGGTGCCCAAAAACATTCAGTACTTC. Translating it yields CASSLVGGVPKNIQYF. The complete variable domain, with remaining parts taken from reference TRBV7-9 and TRBJ2-4, reads DTGVSQNPRHKITKRGQNVTFRCDPISEHNRLYWYRQTLGQGPEFLTYFQNEAQLEKSRLLSDRFSAERPKGSFSTLEIQRTEQGDSAMYLCASSLVGGVPKNIQYFGAGTRLSVL.

Only one count was recorded for this clone. This chain connects TRBV7-3 to TRBJ2-1; maybe TRBD2 (5 bases). The V and J ends lost 4 bases and 3 bases respectively, with 13 bases between them. CDR3 length equals 15 residues. Germline V gene sequence: CDR1 SGHTA, CDR2 FQGTGA. The CDR3 is CASSSLADNYNEQFF. CDR3 nucleotides: TGTGCCAGCAGCTCCCTAGCAGATAACTACAATGAGCAGTTCTTC. Complete variable domain (other parts from reference TRBV7-3 and TRBJ2-1): GAGVSQTPSNKVTEKGKYVELRCDPISGHTALYWYRQSLGQGPEFLIYFQGTGAADDSGLPNDRFFAVRPEGSVSTLKIQRTERGDSAVYLCASSSLADNYNEQFFGPGTRLTVL.

V is TRBV10-3 and J is TRBJ1-1, with D possibly being TRBD1 (6 bases). Trimming left V 10 bases short and J 0 bases short, with 18 bases between. CDR3 length: 15 residues. Germline lookup yields CDR1 ENHRY and CDR2 SYGVKD. The CDR3 DNA follows: TGTGCCACCCGCCACAGGGAGATTTTGAACACTGAAGCTTTCTTT. This codes for CATRHREILNTEAFF.

V and J are TRBV4-1 and TRBJ2-3, with 12 bases matching TRBD2. Unmatched junction bases numbered 8, after V lost 0 bases and J lost 4 bases. Germline assignment: CDR1 MGHRA and CDR2 YSYEKL. The CDR3 runs 18 residues. CDR3 region: CASSQESRGLAGSDTQYF. The DNA of the CDR3 is TGCGCCAGCAGCCAAGAAAGTAGGGGACTAGCGGGTTCAGATACGCAGTATTTT.

The CDR3 here is CANDRVNTEAFF. In DNA form, the CDR3 reads TGTGCCAACGACAGAGTGAACACTGAAGCTTTCTTT. The V gene is TRBV2, the J gene TRBJ1-1, with D maybe TRBD1 (5 bases). Trimming left V 10 bases short and J 0 bases short, with 9 bases between. This CDR3 is 12 amino acids long. Germline V gene lookup returns CDR1 SNHLY and CDR2 FYNNEI.

This clone came up a few times. This chain connects TRBV6-1 to TRBJ2-7; 8 nucleotides match TRBD1. The CDR3 sequence is 16 residues long. The V gene's germline CDR1 is MNHNS and CDR2 SASEGT. The trim removed 0 bases at V and 4 bases at J, leaving 8 bases unmatched. Here the CDR3 reads CASSEAPGTGTYEQYF. The CDR3 DNA sequence: TGTGCCAGCAGTGAAGCGCCCGGGACAGGAACATACGAGCAGTACTTC.

This clone occurred a few times. The rearrangement joins TRBV18 to TRBJ2-5, with a tentative D call TRBD1 (6 bases). Germline assignment: CDR1 KGHSH and CDR2 LQKENI. With 1 base removed from V and 2 bases from J, the gap between germline ends came to 8 bases. The CDR3 is 14 residues long. The CDR3 protein is CASSPQTGQETQYF. In DNA form, the CDR3 reads TGTGCCAGCTCACCACAGACAGGACAAGAGACCCAGTACTTC.

The V and J genes are TRBV27 and TRBJ2-4, with D possibly TRBD2 on 6 matching bases. The V end was cut by 0 bases, the J end by 0 bases, with 18 bases between. This CDR3 has 19 residues. Germline loops: CDR1 MNHEY, CDR2 SMNVEV (reference sequence). The CDR3 region has the DNA TGTGCCAGCAGTTTATCCGGGCCGGGGGTTTTACTAGCCAAAAACATTCAGTACTTC. It is translated as CASSLSGPGVLLAKNIQYF.

The rearrangement joins TRBV28 to TRBJ2-7; a weak D match, TRBD2 (6 bases). V was pared by 4 bases and J by 6 bases, with 19 bases between. Per germline, CDR1 MDHEN and CDR2 SYDVKM. CDR3 size: 15 residues. This CDR3 is CASSYAGLARSEQYF. The CDR3 DNA follows: TGTGCCAGCAGTTACGCGGGGCTAGCACGCTCCGAGCAGTACTTC.

The chain recombines TRBV2 with TRBJ2-7; 8 bases fit TRBD1. V trimming: 6 bases; J trimming: 0 bases; junction bases outside the gene matches: 10. The length of the CDR3 is 16 residues. In germline, CDR1 is SNHLY, CDR2 FYNNEI. The CDR3 protein is CASSQWQGAGSYEQYF. CDR3 nucleotides: TGTGCCAGCAGCCAATGGCAGGGGGCCGGCTCCTACGAGCAGTACTTC.